This T cell receptor beta chain was sequenced in a study of preoperative IRX-2 immunotherapy in early breast cancer. From germline, CDR1 is MDHEN and CDR2 SYDVKM. The CDR3 is 14 amino acids. Trimming took 6 bases from V and 7 from J; bases not matched to a gene: 6. Noted treatment: preoperative locoregional IRX-2 cytokine immunotherapy. Samples came from a phase Ib trial of preoperative locoregional IRX-2 cytokine immunotherapy. The repertoire was sequenced with immunoSEQ multiplex PCR; TCRdb's copy has only in-frame clones and lacks some. The sample shows more than 20,000 clones, roughly four fifths of them seen only once.

The sequence derives from a human donor with breast cancer. The chain uses TRBV28 and TRBJ2-1, with 10 bases aligning to TRBD2. The specimen was lymph node tissue, collected after IRX-2 immunotherapy. CDR3 DNA sequence: TGTGCCAGCAGCTTAGCGGGAGGAGTAAATGAGCAGTTCTTC. It codes for CASSLAGGVNEQFF.